This TCR beta chain appears in the sequencing data of a study of beta chain features in type 1 diabetes. The entirety of the isolated RNA underwent reverse transcription, so expressed TCRB transcripts were sequenced. Produced via immunoSEQ multiplex PCR; TCRdb's table is partial and in-frame only. Here the sample spans 200,000 to 250,000 clones, over 9.5% being singletons. A remark on this clone: At the DNA level, this CDR3 is encoded by other sequences in the same sample as well.

The junction had 6 bases not matched to a gene; V was cut back by 0 bases and J by 8 bases. The CDR3 runs 15 residues. CDR1 and CDR2 from the germline V gene are SGHRS and YFSETQ. This TCR was sampled from a woman aged 18-29 years in good health. The chain is built from TRBV5-1 and TRBJ1-4; 8 nucleotides align to TRBD1. Sequenced material: naive CD4+ T cells from blood. In DNA form, the CDR3 reads TGCGCCAGCAGCTTGGCCGGGACAGGCGACGAAAAACTGTTTTTT. Amino acid sequence: CASSLAGTGDEKLFF.